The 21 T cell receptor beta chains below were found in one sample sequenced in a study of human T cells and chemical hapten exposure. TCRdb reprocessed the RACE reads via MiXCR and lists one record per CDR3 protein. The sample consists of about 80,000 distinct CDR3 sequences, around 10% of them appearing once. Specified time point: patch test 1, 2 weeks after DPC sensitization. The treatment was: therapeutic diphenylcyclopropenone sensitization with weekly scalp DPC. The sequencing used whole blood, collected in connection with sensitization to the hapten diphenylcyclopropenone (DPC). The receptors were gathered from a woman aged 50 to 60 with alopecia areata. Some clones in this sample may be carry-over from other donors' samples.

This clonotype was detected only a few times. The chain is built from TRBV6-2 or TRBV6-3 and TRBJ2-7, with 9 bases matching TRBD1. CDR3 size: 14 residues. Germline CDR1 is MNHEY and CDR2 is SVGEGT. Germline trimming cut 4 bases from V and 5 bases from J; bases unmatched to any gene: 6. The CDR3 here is CASSSPGQGNEQYF. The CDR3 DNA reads TGTGCCAGCAGTTCACCGGGACAGGGCAACGAGCAGTACTTC.

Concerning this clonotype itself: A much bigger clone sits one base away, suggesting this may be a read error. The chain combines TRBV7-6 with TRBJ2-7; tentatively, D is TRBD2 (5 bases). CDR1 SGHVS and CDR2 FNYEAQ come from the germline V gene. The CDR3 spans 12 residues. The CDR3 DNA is TGTACCAGCAGCTTAGCGTTCAACGAGCAGTACTTC. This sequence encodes CTSSLAFNEQYF.

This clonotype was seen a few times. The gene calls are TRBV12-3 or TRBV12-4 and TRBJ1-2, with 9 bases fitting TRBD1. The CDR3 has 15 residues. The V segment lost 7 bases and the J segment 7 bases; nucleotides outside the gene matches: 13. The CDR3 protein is CASTRTRTGEGGYTF. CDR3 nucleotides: TGTGCCAGCACCCGTACTCGGACAGGGGAAGGTGGCTACACCTTC.

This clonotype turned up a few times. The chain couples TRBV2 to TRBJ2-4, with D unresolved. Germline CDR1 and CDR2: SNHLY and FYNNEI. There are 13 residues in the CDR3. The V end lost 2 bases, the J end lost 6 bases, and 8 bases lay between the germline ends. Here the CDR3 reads CASSEFQGNIQYF. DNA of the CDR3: TGTGCCAGCAGTGAATTCCAAGGAAACATTCAGTACTTC. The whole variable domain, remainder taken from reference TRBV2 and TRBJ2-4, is EPEVTQTPSHQVTQMGQEVILRCVPISNHLYFYWYRQILGQKVEFLVSFYNNEISEKSEIFDDQFSVERPDGSNFTLKIRSTKLEDSAMYFCASSEFQGNIQYFGAGTRLSVL.

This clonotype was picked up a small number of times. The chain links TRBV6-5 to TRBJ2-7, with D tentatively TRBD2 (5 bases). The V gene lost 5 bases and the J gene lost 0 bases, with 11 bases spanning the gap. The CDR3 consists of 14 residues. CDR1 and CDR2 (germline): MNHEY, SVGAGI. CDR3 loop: CASSAREHSYEQYF. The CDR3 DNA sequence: TGTGCCAGCAGTGCGAGGGAGCACTCCTACGAGCAGTACTTC.

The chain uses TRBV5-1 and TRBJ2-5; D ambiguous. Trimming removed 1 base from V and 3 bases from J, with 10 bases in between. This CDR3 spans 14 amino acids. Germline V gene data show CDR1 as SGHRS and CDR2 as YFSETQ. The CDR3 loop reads CASSLIPGKETQYF. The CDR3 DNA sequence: TGCGCCAGCAGCTTGATACCAGGCAAAGAGACCCAGTACTTC. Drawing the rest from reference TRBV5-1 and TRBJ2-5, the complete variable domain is KAGVTQTPRYLIKTRGQQVTLSCSPISGHRSVSWYQQTPGQGLQFLFEYFSETQRNKGNFPGRFSGRQFSNSRSEMNVSTLELGDSALYLCASSLIPGKETQYFGPGTRLLVL.

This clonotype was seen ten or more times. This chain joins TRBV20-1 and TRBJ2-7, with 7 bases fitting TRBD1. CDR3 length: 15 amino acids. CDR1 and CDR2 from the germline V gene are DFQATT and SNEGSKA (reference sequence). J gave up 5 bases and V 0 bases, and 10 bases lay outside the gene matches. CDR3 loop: CSAREGETGLNEQYF. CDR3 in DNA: TGCAGTGCTAGAGAAGGTGAGACAGGGCTCAACGAGCAGTACTTC.

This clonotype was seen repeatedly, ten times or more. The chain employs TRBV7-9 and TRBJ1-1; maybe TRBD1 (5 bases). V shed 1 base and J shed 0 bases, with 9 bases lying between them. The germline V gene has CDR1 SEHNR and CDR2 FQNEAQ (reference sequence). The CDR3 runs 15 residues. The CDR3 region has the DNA TGTGCCAGCAGCTTAGTTTTAGGGGTGAACACTGAAGCTTTCTTT. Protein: CASSLVLGVNTEAFF.

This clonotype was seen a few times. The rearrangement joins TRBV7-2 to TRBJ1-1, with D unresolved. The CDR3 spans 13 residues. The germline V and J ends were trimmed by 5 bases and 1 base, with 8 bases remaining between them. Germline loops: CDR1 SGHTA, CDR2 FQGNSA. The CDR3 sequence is CASSKTANTEAFF. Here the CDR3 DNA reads TGTGCCAGCAGCAAGACCGCGAACACTGAAGCTTTCTTT.

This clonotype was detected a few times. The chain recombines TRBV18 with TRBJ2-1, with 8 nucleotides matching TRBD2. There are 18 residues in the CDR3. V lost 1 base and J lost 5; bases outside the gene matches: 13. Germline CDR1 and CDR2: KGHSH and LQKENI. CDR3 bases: TGTGCCAGCTCACCACTATTAAAGTTTAGCGGGGCCAACAATGAGCAGTTCTTC. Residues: CASSPLLKFSGANNEQFF. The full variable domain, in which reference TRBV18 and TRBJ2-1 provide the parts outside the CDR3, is NAGVMQNPRHLVRRRGQEARLRCSPMKGHSHVYWYRQLPEEGLKFMVYLQKENIIDESGMPKERFSAEFPKEGPSILRIQQVVRGDSAAYFCASSPLLKFSGANNEQFFGPGTRLTVL.

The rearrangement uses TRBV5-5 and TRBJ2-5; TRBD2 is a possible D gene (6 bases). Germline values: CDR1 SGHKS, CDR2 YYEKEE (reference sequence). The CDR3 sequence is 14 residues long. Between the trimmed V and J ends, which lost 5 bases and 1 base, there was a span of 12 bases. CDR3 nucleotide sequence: TGTGCCAGCAGTAGGGACGGGGGCCAAGAGACCCAGTACTTC. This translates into CASSRDGGQETQYF.

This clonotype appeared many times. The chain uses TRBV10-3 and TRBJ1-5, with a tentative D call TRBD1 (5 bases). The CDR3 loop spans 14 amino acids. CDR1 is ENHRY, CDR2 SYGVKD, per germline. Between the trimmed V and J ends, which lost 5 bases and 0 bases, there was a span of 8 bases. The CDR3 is CAISTGNSNQPQHF. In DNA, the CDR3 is TGTGCCATCAGTACAGGAAATAGCAATCAGCCCCAGCATTTT.

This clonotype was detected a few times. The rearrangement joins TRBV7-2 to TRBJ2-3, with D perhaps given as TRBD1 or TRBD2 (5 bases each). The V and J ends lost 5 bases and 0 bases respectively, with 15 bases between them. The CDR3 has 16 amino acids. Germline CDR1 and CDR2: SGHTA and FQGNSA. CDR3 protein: CASSPFGGPSTDTQYF. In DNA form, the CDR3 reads TGTGCCAGCAGCCCTTTTGGGGGACCAAGCACAGATACGCAGTATTTT.

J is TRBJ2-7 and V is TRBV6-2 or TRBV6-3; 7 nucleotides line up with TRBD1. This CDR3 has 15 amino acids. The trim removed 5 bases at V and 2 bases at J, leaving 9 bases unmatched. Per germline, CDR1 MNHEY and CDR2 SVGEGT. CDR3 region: CASSPLRQGPYEQYF. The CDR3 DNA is TGTGCCAGCAGTCCCCTTCGACAGGGCCCCTACGAGCAGTACTTC.

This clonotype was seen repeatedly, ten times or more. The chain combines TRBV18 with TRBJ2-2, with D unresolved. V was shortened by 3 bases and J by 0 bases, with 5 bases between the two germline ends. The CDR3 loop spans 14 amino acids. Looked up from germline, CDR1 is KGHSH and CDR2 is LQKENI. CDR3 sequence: CASSPSANTGELFF. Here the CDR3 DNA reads TGTGCCAGCTCACCGTCGGCGAACACCGGGGAGCTGTTTTTT.

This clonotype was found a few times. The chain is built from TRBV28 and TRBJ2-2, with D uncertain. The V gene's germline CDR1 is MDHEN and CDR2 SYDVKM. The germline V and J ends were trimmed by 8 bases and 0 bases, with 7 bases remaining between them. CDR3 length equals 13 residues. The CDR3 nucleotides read TGTGCCAGCTTGCCAGCGAACACCGGGGAGCTGTTTTTT. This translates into CASLPANTGELFF.

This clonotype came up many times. The CDR3: CASSFRTGNNSPLHF. The CDR3 DNA sequence: TGTGCCAGCAGTTTTAGGACAGGAAATAATTCACCCCTCCACTTT. The J gene is TRBJ1-6, the V gene TRBV12-3 or TRBV12-4, with 7 bases that match TRBD1. V shed 3 bases, J shed 5 bases, and the junction held 4 bases outside the gene matches. The CDR3 contains 15 residues.

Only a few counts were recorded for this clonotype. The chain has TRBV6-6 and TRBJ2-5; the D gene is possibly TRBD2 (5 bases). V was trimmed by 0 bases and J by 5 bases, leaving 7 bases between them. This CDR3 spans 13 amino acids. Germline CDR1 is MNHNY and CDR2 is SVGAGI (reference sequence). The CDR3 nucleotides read TGTGCCAGCAGTTACTCCGGCGGGGAGACCCAGTACTTC. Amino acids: CASSYSGGETQYF.

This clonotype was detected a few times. Written as DNA, the CDR3 is TGTGCCAGCAGTGACTGCATCCCGGGACGGTTTGAGGACGAGCAGTACTTC. As protein: CASSDCIPGRFEDEQYF. The chain combines TRBV6-4 with TRBJ2-7, with D possibly being TRBD1 or TRBD2 (5 bases each). Trimming took 1 base from V and 5 from J, leaving 21 bases between them. Germline assignment: CDR1 MRHNA and CDR2 SNTAGT. CDR3 length: 17 amino acids.

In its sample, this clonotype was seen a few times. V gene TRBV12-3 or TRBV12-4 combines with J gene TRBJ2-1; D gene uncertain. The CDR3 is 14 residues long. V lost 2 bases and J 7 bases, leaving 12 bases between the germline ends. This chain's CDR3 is CASSLLRFGNEQFF. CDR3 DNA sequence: TGTGCCAGCAGTTTATTGCGGTTCGGGAATGAGCAGTTCTTC.

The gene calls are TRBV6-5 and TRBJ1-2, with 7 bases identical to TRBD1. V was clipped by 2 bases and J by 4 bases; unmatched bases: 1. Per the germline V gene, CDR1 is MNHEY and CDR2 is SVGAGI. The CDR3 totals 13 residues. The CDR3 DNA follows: TGTGCCAGCAGTTACGAGGGGGCCTATGGCTACACCTTC. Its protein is CASSYEGAYGYTF.